Listed below are T cell receptor beta chains from one sample, sequenced in a study of breast tumors, draining lymph nodes, adjacent tissues. One entry per CDR3 protein results from TCRdb running MiXCR on the multiplex PCR reads. Of about 270,000 distinct CDR3 sequences listed, 30% are singletons. What was sequenced was axillary lymph node tissue. The origin of the receptors is a female donor with breast cancer. Some clones in this sample may be carry-over from other donors' samples. CDR3s include the opening cysteine and the closing phenylalanine or tryptophan. The D gene is left open where the match is weak. Clone size, where shown, is once, few, many, or a class for clones that have expanded.

>.|TRBJ1-4|14|few|TRBV28
TGTGCCAGCAGTCGATACACAACTAATGAAAAACTGTTTTTT
CASSRYTTNEKLFF
>TRBD1|TRBJ1-5|14|many|TRBV10-3
TGTGCCATCAGTATGGGACAGAGCAATCAGCCCCAGCATTTT
CAISMGQSNQPQHF
>TRBD2|TRBJ2-3|16|.|TRBV5-6
TGTGCCAGCAGCCCCTCAGCGGGAGAAGGCTACAATGAGCAGTATTTT
CASSPSAGEGYNEQYF
>TRBD2|TRBJ2-5|15|few|TRBV3-1
TGTGCCAGCAGCCAAGAAGGGACTAGCGAAGAGACCCAGTACTTC
CASSQEGTSEETQYF
>.|TRBJ1-3|16|many|TRBV7-9
TGTGCCAGCAGCTTATATCAGGGTATCTTTGGAAACACCATATATTTT
CASSLYQGIFGNTIYF
>.|TRBJ1-2|14|many|TRBV10-3
TGTGCCATCAGTGAAGCTGGGTTCGGCTATGGCTACACCTTC
CAISEAGFGYGYTF
>.|TRBJ1-4|15|few|TRBV6-5
TGTGCCAGCAGTCACCGCTACCGGGCTCATGAAAAACTGTTTTTT
CASSHRYRAHEKLFF
>TRBD2|TRBJ2-7|16|many|TRBV4-3
TGCGCCAGCAGCCAAGATATGGGAGGGCTTATGGACGAGCAGTACTTC
CASSQDMGGLMDEQYF
>.|TRBJ2-1|16|many|TRBV9
TGTGCCAGCAGCGTAGGAATCGGAGGGGGGGACAATGAGCAGTTCTTC
CASSVGIGGGDNEQFF
>TRBD1|TRBJ2-7|16|.|TRBV27
TGTGCCAGCAGTTGGGTCCGGCTCGACAGGGACTACGAGCAGTACTTC
CASSWVRLDRDYEQYF
>.|TRBJ1-2|12|many|TRBV12-3/TRBV12-4
TGTGCCAGCAGTTTCATGGGCTATGGCTACACCTTC
CASSFMGYGYTF
>TRBD2|TRBJ2-7|14|many|TRBV19
TGTGCCAGTACGGTTGAAGCGGGGGCCTACGAGCAGTACTTC
CASTVEAGAYEQYF
>.|TRBJ1-6|14|many|TRBV14
TGTGCCAGCAGCCCCGCCGCCCTTAATTCACCCCTCCACTTT
CASSPAALNSPLHF
>TRBD2|TRBJ2-3|15|.|TRBV29-1
TGCAGCGTTGTCCGGCTAGCGGGAGTATGTGATACGCAGTATTTT
CSVVRLAGVCDTQYF
>.|TRBJ1-2|12|many|TRBV6-5
TGTGCCAGCAGTTCTACAGTCTATGGCTACACCTTC
CASSSTVYGYTF
>.|TRBJ2-1|13|many|TRBV7-9
TGTGCCAGCAGCTCCGGACTGGCCTCGGTAGAGTTCTTC
CASSSGLASVEFF
>TRBD1|TRBJ2-2|14|many|TRBV10-1
TGCGCCAGCAGCCAGACAGGGGGCACCGGGGAGCTGTTTTTT
CASSQTGGTGELFF
>TRBD1|TRBJ2-5|14|many|TRBV3-1
TGTGCCAGCAGCCAGGGACCGGGACAGGGGACCCAGTACTTC
CASSQGPGQGTQYF
>.|TRBJ1-5|15|many|TRBV10-3
TGTGCCATCAGTGATAAGGGTGCGGGCAATCAGCCCCAGCATTTT
CAISDKGAGNQPQHF
>TRBD2|TRBJ2-7|15|many|TRBV7-2
TGTGCCAGCAGCTTAAGAGGAGGGAGGGCCTACGAGCAGTACTTC
CASSLRGGRAYEQYF
>.|TRBJ2-7|15|many|TRBV4-1
TGCGCCAGCAGCCAAGAAACGGGGCCATTGGACGAGCAGTACTTC
CASSQETGPLDEQYF
>.|TRBJ1-2|15|many|TRBV4-1
TGCGCCAGCAGCCAAGGGGAGGCGCTGACAACTAGCTACACCTTC
CASSQGEALTTSYTF
>TRBD1|TRBJ1-5|15|many|TRBV12-3/TRBV12-4
TGTGCCAGCAGTAGATCAGGGGGTTACAATCAGCCCCAGCATTTT
CASSRSGGYNQPQHF
>TRBD2|TRBJ2-7|18|few|TRBV6-5
TGTGCCAGCAGTCCCGGGACTCCCGGACTAGCGGGCTCCTACGAGCAGTACTTC
CASSPGTPGLAGSYEQYF
>TRBD2|TRBJ2-1|13|.|TRBV20-1
TGCAGTGCTAGAGGGACTAGCGGGGTCCTGCTGGTCTTC
CSARGTSGVLLVF
>.|TRBJ1-2|11|many|TRBV20-1
TGCAGTGCCTACACTTTATATGGCTACACCTTC
CSAYTLYGYTF
>TRBD1|TRBJ2-1|16|many|TRBV7-8
TGTGCCAGCAGCTTAGTTCGTGGACAGGGGCACAATGAGCAGTTCTTC
CASSLVRGQGHNEQFF
>.|TRBJ2-7|15|.|TRBV30
TGTGCCTGGAGTTTCCCTGGCGTCTTATCCTACGAGCAGTACTTC
CAWSFPGVLSYEQYF
>TRBD2|TRBJ2-2|16|many|TRBV7-2
TGTGCCAGCACCTACCGGCTAGCGGGAGTAGACGGGGAGCTGTTTTTT
CASTYRLAGVDGELFF
>.|TRBJ1-2|11|many|TRBV2
TGTGCCATTCTCCTGATAGGGGGCTACACCTTC
CAILLIGGYTF
>.|TRBJ1-3|14|many|TRBV6-5
TGTGCCAGCAGGAACACAGCCTCTGGAAACACCATATATTTT
CASRNTASGNTIYF
>.|TRBJ2-3|13|many|TRBV7-9
TGTGCCGTCCACTCAAAGGGGTCAGATACGCAGTATTTT
CAVHSKGSDTQYF
>TRBD2|TRBJ2-3|14|.|TRBV7-8
TGTGCCAGCGGCCACAGCGGGAGGGGAGATACGCAGTATTTT
CASGHSGRGDTQYF
>.|TRBJ2-1|14|many|TRBV20-1
TGCAGTGCTAGTCTCTGGGGGCGGTACAATGAGCAGTTCTTC
CSASLWGRYNEQFF